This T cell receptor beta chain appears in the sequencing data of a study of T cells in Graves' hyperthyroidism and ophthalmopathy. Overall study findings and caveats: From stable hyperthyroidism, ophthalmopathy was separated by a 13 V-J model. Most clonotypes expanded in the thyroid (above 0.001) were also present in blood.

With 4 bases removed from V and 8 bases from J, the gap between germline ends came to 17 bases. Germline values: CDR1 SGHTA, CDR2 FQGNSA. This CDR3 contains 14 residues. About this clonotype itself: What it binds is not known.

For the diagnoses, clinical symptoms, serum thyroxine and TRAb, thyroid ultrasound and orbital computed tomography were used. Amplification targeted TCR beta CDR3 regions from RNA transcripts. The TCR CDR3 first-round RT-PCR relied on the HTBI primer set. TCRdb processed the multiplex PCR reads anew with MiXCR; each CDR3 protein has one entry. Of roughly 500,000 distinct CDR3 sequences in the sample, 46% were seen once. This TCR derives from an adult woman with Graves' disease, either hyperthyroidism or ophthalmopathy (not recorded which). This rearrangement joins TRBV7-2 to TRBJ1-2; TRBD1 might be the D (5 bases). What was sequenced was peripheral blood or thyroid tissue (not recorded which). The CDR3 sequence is CASSSIEGRPGYTF. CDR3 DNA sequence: TGTGCCAGCAGCTCCATAGAGGGGAGGCCCGGCTACACCTTC.